The sequence of this T cell receptor beta chain was determined in a study of T cells in Graves' hyperthyroidism and ophthalmopathy. This clonotype has ten or more counts. The antigen is undetermined. Exclusion followed for patients with uncontrolled infection, other autoimmune disease, pregnancy or lactation. Study-wide findings and caveats: Most thyroid clonotypes that were expanded above 0.001 also turned up in blood.

RNA transcripts provided the source from which TCR beta CDR3 regions were amplified. In the first-round RT-PCR of the TCR CDR3, the HTBI primer set was used. One entry per CDR3 protein, called by TCRdb with MiXCR from the multiplex PCR reads. The sample shows roughly 800,000 distinct CDR3 sequences, roughly 40% of them seen only once. With 6 bases removed from V and 7 bases from J, the gap between germline ends came to 16 bases. Germline V gene sequence: CDR1 SGHNT, CDR2 YYREEE (reference sequence). This CDR3 has 13 residues. Material: blood. The V and J genes are TRBV5-4 and TRBJ1-2; the D gene is possibly TRBD1 (6 bases). The receptor was derived from a man aged 18 to 29 with Graves' hyperthyroidism. In DNA form, the CDR3 reads TGTGCCAGCATCCAACAGGGATTCGGTGGCTACACCTTC. Translating it yields CASIQQGFGGYTF.